These 24 T cell receptor beta chains were sequenced from one sample in a study of blood T cell repertoires in COVID-19. Method: immunoSEQ multiplex PCR; TCRdb's copy keeps in-frame clones and lacks some. The data contain 250,000 to 350,000 clones, about 90% of them singletons. Sequences were obtained from peripheral blood. The source of these receptors is a man aged 18 to 30 with active or convalescent COVID-19.

The rearrangement links TRBV28 to TRBJ1-3; no definite D call. V was cut by 6 bases and J by 0 bases, with 6 bases left in between. The CDR3 runs to 13 residues. Germline V lookup: CDR1 MDHEN, CDR2 SYDVKM. The CDR3 protein is CASRWSSGNTIYF. The CDR3 bases are TGTGCCAGCAGGTGGAGCTCTGGAAACACCATATATTTT.

The CDR3 region has the DNA TGCGCCAGCAGCCAAGATTCGTTGGGGAGCTCCTATAATTCACCCCTCCACTTT. This sequence encodes CASSQDSLGSSYNSPLHF. V and J are TRBV4-3 and TRBJ1-6, with D uncertain. V lost 0 bases, J lost 0 bases, and 12 bases lay in between. Germline assignment: CDR1 LGHNA and CDR2 YSLEER. The CDR3 has 18 residues.

This clone was counted a few times. The chain employs TRBV5-1 and TRBJ2-1, with 9 bases aligning to TRBD2. This CDR3 is 13 amino acids long. Trimming took 3 bases from V and 6 from J; bases not matched to a gene: 1. CDR1 and CDR2 (germline): SGHRS, YFSETQ. CDR3 in amino acids: CASSSSGANEQFF. DNA of the CDR3: TGCGCCAGCAGCTCTAGCGGGGCCAATGAGCAGTTCTTC. Full variable domain (rest looked up from reference TRBV5-1 and TRBJ2-1): KAGVTQTPRYLIKTRGQQVTLSCSPISGHRSVSWYQQTPGQGLQFLFEYFSETQRNKGNFPGRFSGRQFSNSRSEMNVSTLELGDSALYLCASSSSGANEQFFGPGTRLTVL.

V gene TRBV7-9 combines with J gene TRBJ2-3; no clear D. This CDR3 region has 17 residues. Germline V gives CDR1 SEHNR, CDR2 FQNEAQ (reference sequence). Trimming removed 4 bases from V and 2 bases from J, with 19 bases in between. CDR3 protein: CASSSPIATTATDTQYF. For the CDR3, the DNA is TGTGCCAGCAGCTCACCGATAGCAACCACGGCCACAGATACGCAGTATTTT.

This clone was picked up a small number of times. The chain has TRBV6-4 and TRBJ1-2; D not certain. Germline loops: CDR1 MRHNA, CDR2 SNTAGT. V was trimmed by 0 bases and J by 4 bases, leaving 6 bases between them. The CDR3 is 13 residues long. CDR3 sequence: CASSDSRGYGYTF. DNA for the CDR3: TGTGCCAGCAGTGACTCGAGAGGCTATGGCTACACCTTC.

This sequence joins TRBV5-1 and TRBJ1-4, with 7 bases fitting TRBD1. Germline CDR1 SGHRS, CDR2 YFSETQ. The CDR3 contains 14 residues. The V and J ends lost 6 bases and 4 bases, in that order; junction bases with no gene match: 6. The CDR3 DNA sequence: TGCGCCAGCACCGATGACAGGGATAATGAAAAACTGTTTTTT. This encodes CASTDDRDNEKLFF.

CDR3 sequence reads: CASSLIVSGDEQFF. CDR3 bases: TGTGCCAGCTCATTAATAGTATCGGGTGATGAGCAGTTCTTC. The chain employs TRBV18 and TRBJ2-1, with D unclear. V shed 5 bases and J shed 8 bases, with 16 bases lying between them. Looked up from germline, CDR1 is KGHSH and CDR2 is LQKENI. The CDR3 consists of 14 residues.

The table lists this clone with a few counts. The rearrangement joins TRBV2 to TRBJ2-7; D may be TRBD1 (6 bases). Per the germline V gene, CDR1 is SNHLY and CDR2 is FYNNEI. The CDR3 length is 15 residues. V dropped 5 bases and J dropped 0 bases, with 14 bases sitting between them. The CDR3 region has the DNA TGTGCCAGCAGTCAGGGACACGCTCTCTCCTACGAGCAGTACTTC. As protein: CASSQGHALSYEQYF.

The rearrangement links TRBV18 to TRBJ2-7; D not certain. Germline V gene sequence: CDR1 KGHSH, CDR2 LQKENI. V was shortened by 2 bases and J by 2 bases, with 16 bases between the two germline ends. The CDR3 is 16 amino acids. The CDR3 sequence: CASSPSLARQAYEQYF. The DNA for the CDR3 is TGTGCCAGCTCACCAAGTCTCGCCCGACAAGCCTACGAGCAGTACTTC.

The rearrangement joins TRBV25-1 to TRBJ1-6; possible D gene TRBD1, 5 bases. This CDR3 is built from 14 residues. Germline V lookup: CDR1 MGHDK, CDR2 SYGVNS. Trimming left V 4 bases short and J 10 bases short, with 14 bases between. CDR3 in amino acids: CASSGGLPSSPLHF. CDR3 DNA: TGTGCCAGCAGTGGGGGCTTACCTTCATCACCCCTCCACTTT.

V usage is TRBV2 and J usage is TRBJ1-2; possibly TRBD1 for D (6 bases). The V end lost 8 bases, the J end lost 1 base, and 11 bases lay between the germline ends. This CDR3 contains 13 residues. CDR1 is SNHLY and CDR2 is FYNNEI in the germline V gene. As DNA, the CDR3 is TGTGCCAGCGACCAGGGGTTTAACTATGGCTACACCTTC. It specifies CASDQGFNYGYTF.

DNA for the CDR3: TGTGCCACCGGGCCCAGGGGCTATTATTCCACTGAAGCTTTCTTT. Residues: CATGPRGYYSTEAFF. This sequence joins TRBV28 and TRBJ1-1; D may be TRBD1 (6 bases). CDR3 length equals 15 residues. Per the germline V gene, CDR1 is MDHEN and CDR2 is SYDVKM. Trimming shortened V by 10 bases and J by 4 bases, and 22 bases separated the two germline ends.

The chain recombines TRBV7-8 with TRBJ2-1, with D tentatively TRBD2 (6 bases). V gave up 2 bases and J gave up 6 bases, with 14 bases separating them. Germline CDR1 reads SGHVS; CDR2 reads FQNEAQ. This CDR3 contains 15 residues. CDR3 loop: CASSLNTGSGNEQFF. The CDR3, as DNA: TGTGCCAGCAGCTTAAATACAGGTAGCGGCAATGAGCAGTTCTTC. Full variable domain (rest looked up from reference TRBV7-8 and TRBJ2-1): GAGVSQSPRYKVAKRGQDVALRCDPISGHVSLFWYQQALGQGPEFLTYFQNEAQLDKSGLPSDRFFAERPEGSVSTLKIQRTQQEDSAVYLCASSLNTGSGNEQFFGPGTRLTVL.

The V and J genes are TRBV4-3 and TRBJ1-5; the D gene is possibly TRBD1 (6 bases). Per the germline V gene, CDR1 is LGHNA and CDR2 is YSLEER. Trimming removed 1 base from V and 7 bases from J, with 11 bases in between. This CDR3 contains 14 residues. Written as DNA, the CDR3 is TGCGCCAGCAGCCAAGGCAGGGGACAACAGCCCCAGCATTTT. Protein product: CASSQGRGQQPQHF.

To note about this clone: Other nucleotide sequences in the sample specify the same CDR3. The rearrangement uses TRBV6-5 and TRBJ1-6; D is possibly TRBD1 (6 bases). V lost 0 bases to trimming and J lost 7 bases, with 10 bases between them. CDR1 is MNHEY and CDR2 is SVGAGI in the germline V gene. The CDR3 length is 15 residues. CDR3 in DNA: TGTGCCAGCAGTTACTCTGGACAGAGAAATTCACCCCTCCACTTT. It specifies CASSYSGQRNSPLHF.

This clone was found once. The CDR3 DNA reads TGCGCCAGCAGCCAATTTGGCACAGGGCACACTGAAGCTTTCTTT. Translation: CASSQFGTGHTEAFF. The chain employs TRBV4-3 and TRBJ1-1; D might be TRBD1 (6 bases). From germline, CDR1 is LGHNA and CDR2 YSLEER. There are 15 residues in the CDR3. V was cut by 2 bases and J by 3 bases, with 13 bases left in between.

This CDR3 is CASSPGVEQFF. The CDR3 nucleotides read TGCGCCAGCAGCCCAGGGGTCGAGCAGTTCTTC. V gene TRBV4-1 combines with J gene TRBJ2-1, with D perhaps TRBD1 (6 bases). V lost 4 bases, J lost 10 bases, and 8 bases lay in between. This CDR3 is 11 amino acids long. Germline V lookup: CDR1 MGHRA, CDR2 YSYEKL.

The V call is TRBV27, the J call TRBJ2-7, with D unclear. There are 13 residues in the CDR3. Trimming took off 3 bases at V and 1 base at J, with 7 bases between the two ends. Germline CDR1 and CDR2: MNHEY and SMNVEV (reference sequence). CDR3 sequence: CASSFPGSYEQYF. The CDR3, as DNA: TGTGCCAGCAGTTTTCCGGGTTCCTACGAGCAGTACTTC.

This clone was seen once. The chain recombines TRBV18 with TRBJ1-1, with TRBD1 matching 8 bases. The CDR3 loop spans 14 amino acids. V shed 3 bases, J shed 4 bases, and the junction held 4 bases outside the gene matches. From germline, CDR1 is KGHSH and CDR2 LQKENI. CDR3 coding DNA: TGTGCCAGCTCACCCGGACAGGGTTTCACTGAAGCTTTCTTT. Its translation: CASSPGQGFTEAFF.

The gene calls are TRBV7-9 and TRBJ2-3; 11 positions match TRBD2. The CDR3 sequence is 14 residues long. Per the germline V gene, CDR1 is SEHNR and CDR2 is FQNEAQ (reference sequence). After removal of 8 bases from V and 2 bases from J, the junction contained 3 bases not matched to a gene. The CDR3 sequence: CASQLAGDTDTQYF. As DNA, the CDR3 is TGTGCCAGCCAACTAGCGGGGGACACAGATACGCAGTATTTT. The full variable domain, its missing parts supplied by reference TRBV7-9 and TRBJ2-3, is DTGVSQNPRHKITKRGQNVTFRCDPISEHNRLYWYRQTLGQGPEFLTYFQNEAQLEKSRLLSDRFSAERPKGSFSTLEIQRTEQGDSAMYLCASQLAGDTDTQYFGPGTRLTVL.

J is TRBJ2-7 and V is TRBV24-1; 12 nucleotides align to TRBD1. This CDR3 comprises 16 residues. From germline, CDR1 is KGHDR and CDR2 SFDVKD. V was clipped by 1 base and J by 4 bases; unmatched bases: 4. The CDR3 loop reads CATSDFRDRGLYEQYF. The CDR3 nucleotides read TGTGCCACCAGTGATTTCAGGGACAGGGGGCTTTACGAGCAGTACTTC.

The rearrangement uses TRBV11-3 and TRBJ2-7; D might be TRBD2 (6 bases). The CDR3 runs 15 residues. From germline, CDR1 is SGHNT and CDR2 YENEEA. V was trimmed by 1 base and J by 5 bases, leaving 15 bases between them. The CDR3 loop is CASSLGAGPLHEQYF. CDR3 sequence (DNA): TGTGCCAGCAGCTTAGGGGCGGGGCCCCTCCACGAGCAGTACTTC.

This chain uses TRBV11-2 with TRBJ2-1; 14 bases align to TRBD2. CDR3 length equals 19 residues. Germline V CDR1 and CDR2: SGHAT, FQNNGV. The J segment lost 7 bases and the V segment lost 8 bases, leaving 19 bases of the junction unmatched. This CDR3 is CASEQSRTSGRPGLNEQFF. CDR3 bases: TGTGCCAGCGAACAATCCAGGACTAGCGGGAGGCCGGGCCTTAATGAGCAGTTCTTC. The complete variable domain, with remaining parts taken from reference TRBV11-2 and TRBJ2-1, reads EAGVAQSPRYKIIEKRQSVAFWCNPISGHATLYWYQQILGQGPKLLIQFQNNGVVDDSQLPKDRFSAERLKGVDSTLKIQPAKLEDSAVYLCASEQSRTSGRPGLNEQFFGPGTRLTVL.

The rearrangement links TRBV6-5 to TRBJ1-1; D not resolved. V lost 1 base and J 1 base, leaving 7 bases between the germline ends. The CDR3 totals 14 residues. Germline V gene sequence: CDR1 MNHEY, CDR2 SVGAGI. The CDR3: CASSYLQKNTEAFF. Here the CDR3 DNA reads TGTGCCAGCAGTTACTTGCAGAAGAACACTGAAGCTTTCTTT.